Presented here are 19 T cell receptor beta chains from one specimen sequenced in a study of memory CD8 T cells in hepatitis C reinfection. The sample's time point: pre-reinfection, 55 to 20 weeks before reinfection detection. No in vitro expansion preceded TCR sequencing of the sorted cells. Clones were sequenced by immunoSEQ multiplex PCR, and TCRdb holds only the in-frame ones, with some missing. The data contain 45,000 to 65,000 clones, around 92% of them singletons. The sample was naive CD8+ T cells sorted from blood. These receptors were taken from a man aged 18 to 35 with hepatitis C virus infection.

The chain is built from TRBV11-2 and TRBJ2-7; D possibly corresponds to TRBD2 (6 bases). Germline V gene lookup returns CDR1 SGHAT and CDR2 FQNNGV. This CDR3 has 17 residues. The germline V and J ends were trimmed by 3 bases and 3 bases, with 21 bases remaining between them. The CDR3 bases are TGTGCCAGCAGCTTCGGGGGACGCCTAGGAGCGGACTACGAGCAGTACTTC. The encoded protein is CASSFGGRLGADYEQYF. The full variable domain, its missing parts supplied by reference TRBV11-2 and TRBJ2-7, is EAGVAQSPRYKIIEKRQSVAFWCNPISGHATLYWYQQILGQGPKLLIQFQNNGVVDDSQLPKDRFSAERLKGVDSTLKIQPAKLEDSAVYLCASSFGGRLGADYEQYFGPGTRLTVT.

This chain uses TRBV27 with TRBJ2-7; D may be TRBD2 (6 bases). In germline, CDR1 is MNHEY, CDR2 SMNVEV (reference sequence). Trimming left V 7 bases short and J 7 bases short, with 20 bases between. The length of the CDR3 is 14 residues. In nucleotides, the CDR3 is TGTGCCAGCACAAAAACGGGAGCCTTAGAGGAGCAGTACTTC. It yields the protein CASTKTGALEEQYF.

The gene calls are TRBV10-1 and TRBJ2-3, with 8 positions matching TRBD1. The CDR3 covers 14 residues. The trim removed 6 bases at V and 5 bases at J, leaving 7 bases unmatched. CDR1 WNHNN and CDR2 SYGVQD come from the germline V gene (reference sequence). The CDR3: CASRARGPGDTQYF. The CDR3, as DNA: TGCGCCAGCAGGGCCAGGGGGCCGGGAGATACGCAGTATTTT.

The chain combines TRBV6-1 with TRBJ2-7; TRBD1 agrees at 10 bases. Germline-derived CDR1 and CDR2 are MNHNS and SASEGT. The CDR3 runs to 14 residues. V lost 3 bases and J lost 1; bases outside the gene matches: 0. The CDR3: CASSEDRGSYEQYF. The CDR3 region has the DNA TGTGCCAGCAGTGAGGACAGGGGGTCCTACGAGCAGTACTTC.

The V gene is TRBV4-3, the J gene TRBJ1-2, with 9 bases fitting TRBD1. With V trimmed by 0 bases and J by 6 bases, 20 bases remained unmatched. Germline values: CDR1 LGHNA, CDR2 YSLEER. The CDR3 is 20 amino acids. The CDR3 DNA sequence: TGCGCCAGCAGCCAAGAGGGGCCCGGGACAGGGTTCTCTTATCATGATGGCTACACCTTC. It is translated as CASSQEGPGTGFSYHDGYTF.

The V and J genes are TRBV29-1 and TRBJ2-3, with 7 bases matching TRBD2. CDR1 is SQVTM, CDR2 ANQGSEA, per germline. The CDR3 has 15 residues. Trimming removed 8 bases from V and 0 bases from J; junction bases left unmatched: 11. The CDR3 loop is CSLLIAGESTDTQYF. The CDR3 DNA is TGCAGCCTCCTGATCGCGGGAGAGAGCACAGATACGCAGTATTTT.

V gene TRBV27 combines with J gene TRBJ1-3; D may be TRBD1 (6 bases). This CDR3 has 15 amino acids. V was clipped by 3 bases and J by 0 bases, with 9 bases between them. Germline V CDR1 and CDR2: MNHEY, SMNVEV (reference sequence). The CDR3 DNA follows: TGTGCCAGCAGTTTGGGGGCCCACTCTGGAAACACCATATATTTT. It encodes CASSLGAHSGNTIYF.

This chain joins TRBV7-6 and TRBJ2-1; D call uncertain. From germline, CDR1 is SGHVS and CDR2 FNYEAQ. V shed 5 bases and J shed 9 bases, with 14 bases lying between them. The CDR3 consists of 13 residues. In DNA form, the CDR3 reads TGTGCCAGCAGCCCCAACCAGGAAGGTGAGCAGTTCTTC. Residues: CASSPNQEGEQFF.

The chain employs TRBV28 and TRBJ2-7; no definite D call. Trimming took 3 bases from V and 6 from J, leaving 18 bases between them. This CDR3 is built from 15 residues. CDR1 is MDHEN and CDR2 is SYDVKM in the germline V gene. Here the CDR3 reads CASSFPTRNLLEQYF. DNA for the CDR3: TGTGCCAGCAGTTTCCCGACTCGGAATCTTCTCGAGCAGTACTTC.

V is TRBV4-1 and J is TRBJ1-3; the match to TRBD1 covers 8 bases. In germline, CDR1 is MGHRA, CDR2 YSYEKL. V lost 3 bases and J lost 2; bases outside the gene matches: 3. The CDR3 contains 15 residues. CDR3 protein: CASSQLQGAGNTIYF. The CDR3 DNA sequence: TGCGCCAGCAGCCAGCTACAGGGGGCTGGAAACACCATATATTTT.

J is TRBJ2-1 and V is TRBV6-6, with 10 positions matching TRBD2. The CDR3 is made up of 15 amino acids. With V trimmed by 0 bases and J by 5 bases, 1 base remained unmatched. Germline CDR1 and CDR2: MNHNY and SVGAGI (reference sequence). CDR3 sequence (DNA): TGTGCCAGCAGTTACTCTCTAGCGGGGGACAATGAGCAGTTCTTC. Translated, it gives CASSYSLAGDNEQFF.

DNA of the CDR3: TGTGCCAGCAGCAGGGAGGGAGGGAGTAGCGGGGGCGACGAGCAGTACTTC. As protein: CASSREGGSSGGDEQYF. The chain carries TRBV9 and TRBJ2-5; 9 bases fit TRBD2. The J call is doubtful: the DNA matches TRBJ2-7 better. Per the germline V gene, CDR1 is SGDLS and CDR2 is YYNGEE. The CDR3 runs to 17 residues.

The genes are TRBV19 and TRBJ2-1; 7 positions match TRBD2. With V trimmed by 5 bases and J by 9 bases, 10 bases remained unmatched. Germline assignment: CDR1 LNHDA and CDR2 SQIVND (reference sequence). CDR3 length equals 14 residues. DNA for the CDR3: TGTGCCAGTAGTCTAATGGCTAGCGGCAGTGAGCAGTTCTTC. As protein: CASSLMASGSEQFF.

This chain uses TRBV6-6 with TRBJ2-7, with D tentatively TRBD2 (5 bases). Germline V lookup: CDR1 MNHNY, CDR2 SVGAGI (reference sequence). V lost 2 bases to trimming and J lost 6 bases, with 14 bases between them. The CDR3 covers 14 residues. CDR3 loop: CASSYASPQTEQYF. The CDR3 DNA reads TGTGCCAGCAGTTACGCTAGCCCCCAAACCGAGCAGTACTTC.

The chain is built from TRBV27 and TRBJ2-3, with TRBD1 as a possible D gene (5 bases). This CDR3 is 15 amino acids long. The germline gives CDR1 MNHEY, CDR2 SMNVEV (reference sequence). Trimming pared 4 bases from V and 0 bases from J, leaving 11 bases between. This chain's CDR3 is CASSSRQTSTDTQYF. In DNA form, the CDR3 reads TGTGCCAGCAGTTCTCGACAGACTAGCACAGATACGCAGTATTTT.

CDR3 bases: TGTGCCAGCAGTTACCAACCGGTAACTGAAGCTTTCTTT. Protein sequence: CASSYQPVTEAFF. V usage is TRBV6-5 and J usage is TRBJ1-1; D uncertain. The germline V gene has CDR1 MNHEY and CDR2 SVGAGI. This CDR3 is built from 13 residues. Trimming stripped 2 bases from V and 5 bases from J, with 9 bases between.

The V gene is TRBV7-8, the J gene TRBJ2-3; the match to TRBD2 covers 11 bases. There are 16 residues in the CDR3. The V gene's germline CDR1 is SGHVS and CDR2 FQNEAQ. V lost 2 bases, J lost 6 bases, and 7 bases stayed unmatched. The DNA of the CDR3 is TGTGCCAGCAGCTTAAGTAGCGGGGGGGCAGTTGATACGCAGTATTTT. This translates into CASSLSSGGAVDTQYF.

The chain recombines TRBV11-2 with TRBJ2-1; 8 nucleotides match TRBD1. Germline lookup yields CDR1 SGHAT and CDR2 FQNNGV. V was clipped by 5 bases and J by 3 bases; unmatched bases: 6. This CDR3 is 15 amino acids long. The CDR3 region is CASSRVGQGYNEQFF. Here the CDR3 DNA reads TGTGCCAGCAGCCGTGTCGGACAGGGCTACAATGAGCAGTTCTTC.

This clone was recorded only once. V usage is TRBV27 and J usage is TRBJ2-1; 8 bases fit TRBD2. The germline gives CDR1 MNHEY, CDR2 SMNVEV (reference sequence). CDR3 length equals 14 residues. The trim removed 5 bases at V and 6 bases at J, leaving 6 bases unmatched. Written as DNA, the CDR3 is TGTGCCAGCAGTCCGGGACTAGTGAGCAATGAGCAGTTCTTC. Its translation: CASSPGLVSNEQFF.